The clone carrying this T cell receptor beta chain was recorded only once. Its cognate antigen is unknown. Germline values: CDR1 LNHDA, CDR2 SQIVND (reference sequence). With V trimmed by 5 bases and J by 4 bases, 6 bases remained unmatched. The CDR3 length is 15 residues. Profiling relied on immunoSEQ multiplex PCR, and the TCRdb table lists in-frame clones only, not all of them. The profile shows 70,000 or so clones, 84% of them singletons. The data were taken from a study of OX40 agonist ivuxolimab in advanced cancers. Study summary: Among those treated, three patients had partial responses, one with hepatocellular carcinoma and two with cutaneous melanoma.

General study findings and limits: Blood T cells, both CD4+ and CD8+, expanded clonally by week 6 at 0.1 to 3.0 mg/kg.

The source is an adult with an advanced solid tumor such as melanoma, head and neck, liver or kidney cancer. The sample here was CD4+ or CD8+ T cells sorted from blood, taken in a trial of the OX40 agonist ivuxolimab. The V gene is TRBV19, the J gene TRBJ2-7; 12 bases map to TRBD2. For the CDR3, the DNA is TGTGCCAGTAGTGCTAGCGGGAGGGCCTCTTACGAGCAGTACTTC. Its translation is CASSASGRASYEQYF.